Below, one T cell receptor beta chain is given with its context. TCRdb's table, derived via immunoSEQ multiplex PCR, lists solely in-frame clones and lacks some. The top ten hold approximately 1% of the sample, which has 350,000 to 400,000 clones, 80% to 90% seen once. The data originate from a study of blood T cell repertoires in COVID-19. Study at large: The analysed material was cDNA or gDNA that came from T cells, B-cell-depleted T cells, or PBMCs.

With 6 bases removed from V and 6 bases from J, the gap between germline ends came to 22 bases. The CDR3 runs 16 residues. Germline values: CDR1 MNHEY, CDR2 SMNVEV (reference sequence). The sequence derives from a man younger than 35 who had recovered from COVID-19. The V gene is TRBV27, the J gene TRBJ2-3, with D possibly TRBD2 on 6 matching bases. Sequenced material: PBMCs or T cells enriched from blood (not recorded which). CDR3 in amino acids: CASSQGFWGGGDTQYF. In nucleotides, the CDR3 is TGTGCCAGCAGCCAGGGTTTCTGGGGAGGAGGGGATACGCAGTATTTT.